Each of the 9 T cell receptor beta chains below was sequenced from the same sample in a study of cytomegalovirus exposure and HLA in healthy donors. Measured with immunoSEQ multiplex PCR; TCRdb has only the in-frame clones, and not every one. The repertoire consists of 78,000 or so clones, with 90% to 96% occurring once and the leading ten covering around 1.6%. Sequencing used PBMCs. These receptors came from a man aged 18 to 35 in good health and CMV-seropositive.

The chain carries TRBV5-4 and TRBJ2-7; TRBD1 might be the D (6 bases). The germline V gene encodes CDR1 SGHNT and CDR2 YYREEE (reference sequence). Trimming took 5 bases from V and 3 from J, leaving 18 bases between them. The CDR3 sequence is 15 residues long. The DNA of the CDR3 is TGTGCCAGCAGTCCCCTGGTGGGGGCACTCTACGAGCAGTACTTC. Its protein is CASSPLVGALYEQYF.

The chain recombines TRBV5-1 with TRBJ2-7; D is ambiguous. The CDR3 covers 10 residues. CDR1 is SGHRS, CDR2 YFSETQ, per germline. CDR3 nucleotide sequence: TGCGCGTCTCGAGGAAGGGAGCAGTACTTC. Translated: CASRGREQYF.

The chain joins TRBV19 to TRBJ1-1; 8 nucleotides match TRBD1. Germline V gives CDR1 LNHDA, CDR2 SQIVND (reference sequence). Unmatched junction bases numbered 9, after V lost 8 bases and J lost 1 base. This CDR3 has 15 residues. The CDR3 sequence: CASLKAGTGNTEAFF. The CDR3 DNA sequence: TGTGCCAGTTTAAAGGCCGGGACAGGGAACACTGAAGCTTTCTTT.

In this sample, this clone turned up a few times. CDR3 in amino acids: CASSEGANQPQHF. The CDR3 DNA reads TGTGCCAGCAGTGAGGGGGCCAATCAGCCCCAGCATTTT. The gene calls are TRBV6-4 and TRBJ1-5; a possible D gene is TRBD1 (6 bases). This CDR3 has 13 amino acids. Trimming took off 3 bases at V and 3 bases at J, with 6 bases between the two ends. Germline CDR1 and CDR2: MRHNA and SNTAGT.

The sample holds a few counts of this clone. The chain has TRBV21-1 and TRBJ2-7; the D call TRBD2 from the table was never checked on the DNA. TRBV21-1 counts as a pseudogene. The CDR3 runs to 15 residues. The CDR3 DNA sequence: TGTGCCAGCATCCACTGCCCTAGCGGCCTCTACGAGCAGTACTTC. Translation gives CASIHCPSGLYEQYF.

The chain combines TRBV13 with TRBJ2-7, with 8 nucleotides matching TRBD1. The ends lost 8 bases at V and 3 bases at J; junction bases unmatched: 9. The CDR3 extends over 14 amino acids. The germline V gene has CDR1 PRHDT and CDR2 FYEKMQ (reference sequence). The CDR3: CASGAGQDHYEQYF. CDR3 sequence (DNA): TGTGCCAGCGGGGCGGGACAGGACCACTACGAGCAGTACTTC. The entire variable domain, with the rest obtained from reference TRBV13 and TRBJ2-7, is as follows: AAGVIQSPRHLIKEKRETATLKCYPIPRHDTVYWYQQGPGQDPQFLISFYEKMQSDKGSIPDRFSAQQFSDYHSELNMSSLELGDSALYFCASGAGQDHYEQYFGPGTRLTVT.

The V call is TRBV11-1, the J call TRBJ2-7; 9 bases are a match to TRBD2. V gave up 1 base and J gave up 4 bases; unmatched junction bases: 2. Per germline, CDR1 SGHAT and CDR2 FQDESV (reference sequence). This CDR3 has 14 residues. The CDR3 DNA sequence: TGTGCCAGCAGCTTAGAGCTAGCGGGATACGAGCAGTACTTC. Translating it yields CASSLELAGYEQYF.

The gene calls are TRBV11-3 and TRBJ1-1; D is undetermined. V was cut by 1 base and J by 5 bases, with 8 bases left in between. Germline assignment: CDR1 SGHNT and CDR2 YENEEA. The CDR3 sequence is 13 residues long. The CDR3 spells CASSLGAGTEAFF. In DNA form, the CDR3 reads TGTGCCAGCAGCTTAGGAGCGGGAACTGAAGCTTTCTTT.

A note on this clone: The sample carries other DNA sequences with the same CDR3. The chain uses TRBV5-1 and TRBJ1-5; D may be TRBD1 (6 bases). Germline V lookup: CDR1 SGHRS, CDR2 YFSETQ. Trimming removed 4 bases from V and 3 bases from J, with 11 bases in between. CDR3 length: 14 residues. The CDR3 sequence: CASSLGQPNQPQHF. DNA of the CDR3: TGCGCCAGCAGCCTCGGACAGCCCAATCAGCCCCAGCATTTT. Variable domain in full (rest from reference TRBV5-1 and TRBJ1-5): KAGVTQTPRYLIKTRGQQVTLSCSPISGHRSVSWYQQTPGQGLQFLFEYFSETQRNKGNFPGRFSGRQFSNSRSEMNVSTLELGDSALYLCASSLGQPNQPQHFGDGTRLSIL.